This T cell receptor beta chain was sequenced during a study of T-cell reconstitution after alpha-beta-depleted transplantation in children. This clonotype appeared many times. The germline CDR1 and CDR2 sequences are DFQATT and SNEGSKA (reference sequence). This CDR3 comprises 11 residues. Trimming removed 3 bases from V and 3 bases from J, with 5 bases in between. The authors prepared the TCRbeta library with unique molecular identifiers. Using its own MiXCR run on the PCR reads, TCRdb lists one record per CDR3 protein. This table has around 600,000 distinct CDR3 sequences, 10% to 13% appearing once.

V and J are TRBV20-1 and TRBJ2-5; D call uncertain. The source is a human donor who donated a stem cell graft to a child with acute myeloid leukemia. The sequencing used PBMCs from the stem cell graft donor, collected from the stem cell graft. The CDR3 loop is CSASEEETQYF. Written as DNA, the CDR3 is TGCAGTGCTAGCGAGGAAGAGACCCAGTACTTC.